The 20 T cell receptor beta chains listed next were all sequenced from one sample in a study of shared clonotypes between healthy human individuals (TCRdb year 2020). Receptors were amplified or captured by the immunoSEQ multiplex PCR assay. The table was pulled from immuneACCESS by TCRdb, which kept in-frame rearrangements only. Such tables lose some clones; where checked, under half of the loss comes from unresolved V genes, and the rest has no known cause. The sample contains hundreds of thousands of clones, around 72% of them found a single time. The top ten clonotypes cover less than 2% of the sample. The sample taken for sequencing was memory CD4+ T cells sorted from blood. The cell subset or site tag for this specimen amounts to: CD45RA-negative fraction. Receptor source: a woman younger than 45 in good health.

J is TRBJ1-1 and V is TRBV18; maybe TRBD1 (6 bases). This CDR3 has 15 residues. Trimming removed 3 bases at V and 1 base at J, with 12 bases between. Germline assignment: CDR1 KGHSH and CDR2 LQKENI. The chain's CDR3 is CASSPTTGRNTEAFF. Here the CDR3 DNA reads TGTGCCAGCTCACCTACCACAGGGAGGAACACTGAAGCTTTCTTT.

CDR3 sequence: CASMGRFQETQYF. CDR3 in DNA: TGTGCCAGCATGGGGCGATTCCAAGAGACCCAGTACTTC. The chain uses TRBV2 and TRBJ2-5, with D tentatively TRBD1 (5 bases). Germline CDR1 SNHLY, CDR2 FYNNEI. V was trimmed by 7 bases and J by 1 base, leaving 10 bases between them. The CDR3 is 13 residues long.

This chain joins TRBV27 and TRBJ1-3; TRBD1 is a possible D gene (5 bases). This CDR3 is 15 amino acids long. V dropped 3 bases and J dropped 2 bases, with 11 bases sitting between them. Germline values: CDR1 MNHEY, CDR2 SMNVEV (reference sequence). CDR3 in amino acids: CASSFKGLAGNTIYF. CDR3 nucleotide sequence: TGTGCCAGCAGTTTTAAGGGGTTGGCTGGAAACACCATATATTTT.

The rearrangement links TRBV27 to TRBJ2-5; D unresolved. The CDR3 contains 16 residues. V was trimmed by 5 bases and J by 4 bases, leaving 20 bases between them. Germline loops: CDR1 MNHEY, CDR2 SMNVEV (reference sequence). CDR3 in amino acids: CASSPAPYTPRETQYF. CDR3 in DNA: TGTGCCAGCAGTCCCGCCCCCTATACCCCCCGAGAGACCCAGTACTTC.

This clone turned up a few times. The chain links TRBV7-3 to TRBJ2-1, with 8 bases lining up with TRBD2. The germline V gene encodes CDR1 SGHTA and CDR2 FQGTGA. The CDR3 covers 16 residues. With 1 base clipped from V and 10 bases from J, the junction kept 12 bases outside the gene matches. CDR3 sequence reads: CASSLMSRGGPSEQFF. The CDR3 DNA reads as TGTGCCAGCAGCTTAATGTCCCGGGGGGGACCCTCGGAGCAGTTCTTC.

J is TRBJ2-1 and V is TRBV5-5, with 7 bases that match TRBD2. The CDR3 consists of 15 residues. J was trimmed by 1 base and V by 5 bases; bases with no gene match: 6. Germline values: CDR1 SGHKS, CDR2 YYEKEE (reference sequence). The chain's CDR3 is CASSPGLVSYNEQFF. The CDR3 bases are TGTGCCAGCAGTCCTGGACTAGTATCCTACAATGAGCAGTTCTTC.

CDR3 sequence: CASSRTVGRYEQYF. CDR3 nucleotides: TGTGCCAGTAGTCGAACGGTCGGTCGCTACGAGCAGTACTTC. The chain carries TRBV19 and TRBJ2-7, with D hard to call. The CDR3 contains 14 residues. Trimming pared 5 bases from V and 3 bases from J, leaving 14 bases between. From germline, CDR1 is LNHDA and CDR2 SQIVND (reference sequence).

The sample holds one count of this clone. The chain couples TRBV19 to TRBJ2-5; D call uncertain. Germline V CDR1 and CDR2: LNHDA, SQIVND (reference sequence). This CDR3 is built from 14 residues. Trimming shortened V by 7 bases and J by 5 bases, and 17 bases separated the two germline ends. The CDR3 sequence: CASTPAGPWETQYF. For the CDR3, the DNA is TGTGCCAGTACCCCAGCCGGACCCTGGGAGACCCAGTACTTC.

V usage is TRBV7-3 and J usage is TRBJ2-1; D is possibly TRBD1 (8 bases). This CDR3 region has 16 residues. Trimming removed 5 bases from V and 1 base from J, with 15 bases in between. Per germline, CDR1 SGHTA and CDR2 FQGTGA. The CDR3 here is CASSPGGGSSYNEQFF. The DNA of the CDR3 is TGTGCCAGCAGCCCAGGGGGCGGGAGTTCCTACAATGAGCAGTTCTTC.

V is TRBV19 and J is TRBJ2-7; D is unclear. Trimming removed 3 bases from V and 7 bases from J, with 19 bases in between. Germline values: CDR1 LNHDA, CDR2 SQIVND (reference sequence). The CDR3 runs to 15 residues. The CDR3 region has the DNA TGTGCCAGTAGTATGACGCGGACGGCCCTACGAGAGCAGTACTTC. Its protein is CASSMTRTALREQYF.

The sample holds many counts of this clone. The genes are TRBV28 and TRBJ2-5; D may match TRBD1 or TRBD2 (5 bases each). Germline V lookup: CDR1 MDHEN, CDR2 SYDVKM. Trimming shortened V by 5 bases and J by 5 bases, and 18 bases separated the two germline ends. The CDR3 loop spans 15 amino acids. CDR3 amino acids: CASSRPGAGGETQYF. DNA of the CDR3: TGTGCCAGCAGTCGCCCCGGGGCAGGCGGGGAGACCCAGTACTTC.

V usage is TRBV19 and J usage is TRBJ2-2, with TRBD2 matching 14 bases. Germline V CDR1 and CDR2: LNHDA, SQIVND (reference sequence). CDR3 length: 18 residues. The V and J ends lost 5 bases and 4 bases, in that order; junction bases with no gene match: 9. Here the CDR3 DNA reads TGTGCCAGTAGTTTCCCGGGACTAGCGGGAGCTACCACCGGGGAGCTGTTTTTT. It codes for CASSFPGLAGATTGELFF. Using reference TRBV19 and TRBJ2-2 for the parts outside the CDR3, the full variable domain is DGGITQSPKYLFRKEGQNVTLSCEQNLNHDAMYWYRQDPGQGLRLIYYSQIVNDFQKGDIAEGYSVSREKKESFPLTVTSAQKNPTAFYLCASSFPGLAGATTGELFFGEGSRLTVL.

CDR3 residues: CASSGSRGLNTEAFF. Here the CDR3 DNA reads TGTGCCAGCAGCGGCTCGAGGGGTTTGAACACTGAAGCTTTCTTT. The chain combines TRBV2 with TRBJ1-1, with D perhaps matching TRBD1 (5 bases). Germline CDR1 is SNHLY and CDR2 is FYNNEI. With 6 bases removed from V and 0 bases from J, the gap between germline ends came to 14 bases. The length of the CDR3 is 15 residues.

This rearrangement joins TRBV28 to TRBJ1-2; D is undetermined. V was pared by 3 bases and J by 6 bases, with 5 bases between. Germline-derived CDR1 and CDR2 are MDHEN and SYDVKM. The CDR3 sequence is 11 residues long. The CDR3 sequence is CASSLKHGYTF. The CDR3 coding sequence is TGTGCCAGCAGTTTGAAACATGGCTACACCTTC.

The DNA of the CDR3 is TGCGCCAGCAGTGGACAGGGCGGTGAAAAACTGTTTTTT. Its protein product is CASSGQGGEKLFF. The genes are TRBV10-1 and TRBJ1-4; TRBD1 matches 7 bases. Germline trimming cut 4 bases from V and 7 bases from J; bases unmatched to any gene: 3. Germline CDR1 WNHNN, CDR2 SYGVQD (reference sequence). The CDR3 length is 13 residues.

The rearrangement uses TRBV28 and TRBJ1-5; TRBD1 matches at 9 bases. The J segment lost 4 bases and the V segment lost 2 bases, leaving 9 bases of the junction unmatched. In germline, CDR1 is MDHEN, CDR2 SYDVKM. CDR3 length: 17 amino acids. For the CDR3, the DNA is TGTGCCAGCAGTTTACCAACAACAGGGGGCGGTAATCAGCCCCAGCATTTT. This gives the protein CASSLPTTGGGNQPQHF.

The chain has TRBV7-8 and TRBJ2-7; no reliable D call. The germline V gene has CDR1 SGHVS and CDR2 FQNEAQ. V lost 5 bases and J lost 0, with 11 bases in between. The CDR3 consists of 14 residues. The CDR3 reads CASSPETVSYEQYF. In nucleotides, the CDR3 is TGTGCCAGCAGCCCCGAGACGGTCTCCTACGAGCAGTACTTC. Full variable domain (missing parts from reference TRBV7-8 and TRBJ2-7): GAGVSQSPRYKVAKRGQDVALRCDPISGHVSLFWYQQALGQGPEFLTYFQNEAQLDKSGLPSDRFFAERPEGSVSTLKIQRTQQEDSAVYLCASSPETVSYEQYFGPGTRLTVT.

The V gene is TRBV10-3, the J gene TRBJ2-7, with D hard to call. Germline CDR1 ENHRY, CDR2 SYGVKD. CDR3 length: 14 amino acids. Trimming pared 0 bases from V and 3 bases from J, leaving 9 bases between. In nucleotides, the CDR3 is TGTGCCATCAGTGAGTCTATAGGGATCTACGAGCAGTACTTC. Translation gives CAISESIGIYEQYF.

As regards this clone: The sample contains more than one DNA sequence encoding this CDR3. The chain has TRBV5-1 and TRBJ2-1; TRBD2 aligns across 8 bases. V trimming: 1 base; J trimming: 0 bases; junction bases outside the gene matches: 3. The CDR3 is 16 residues long. From germline, CDR1 is SGHRS and CDR2 YFSETQ. The CDR3 protein is CASSLTSGSSYNEQFF. The CDR3 DNA follows: TGCGCCAGCAGCTTGACTAGCGGCTCCTCCTACAATGAGCAGTTCTTC. Full variable domain (missing parts from reference TRBV5-1 and TRBJ2-1): KAGVTQTPRYLIKTRGQQVTLSCSPISGHRSVSWYQQTPGQGLQFLFEYFSETQRNKGNFPGRFSGRQFSNSRSEMNVSTLELGDSALYLCASSLTSGSSYNEQFFGPGTRLTVL.

This clone was seen ten or more times. The same CDR3 is also encoded by other DNA sequences in this sample. The chain couples TRBV19 to TRBJ2-3; 10 bases line up with TRBD1. V was pared by 3 bases and J by 2 bases, with 2 bases of the junction left unmatched. This CDR3 contains 15 residues. Germline values: CDR1 LNHDA, CDR2 SQIVND (reference sequence). The CDR3 DNA is TGTGCCAGTAGTATCGGGACAGGGGCCACAGATACGCAGTATTTT. Protein sequence: CASSIGTGATDTQYF.